This is a list of T cell receptor beta chains from one sample in a study of CD8 T cells in Susac syndrome. TCRdb ran MiXCR on the immunoSEQ multiplex PCR reads and lists one entry per CDR3 protein. The sample contains under 200,000 distinct CDR3 sequences, roughly 94% of which appear only once. Sequencing was done on a sample of CD4+ T cells from PBMCs. Receptor source: a human donor in good health. Both conserved end residues are part of each CDR3. D genes are given only for firm matches. A row's size may be missing; if present it is once, few, many or a size class.

v_call,d_call,j_call,clone_size,cdr3_nt,cdr3_aa
TRBV29-1,.,TRBJ1-1,.,TGCAGCGTTGAAGTCGGGGTGGGGGAAGCTTTCTTT,CSVEVGVGEAFF
TRBV28,.,TRBJ1-1,.,TGTGCCAGCGCCGCCGGGGACACTGAAGCTTTCTTT,CASAAGDTEAFF
TRBV4-1,.,TRBJ2-1,.,TGCGCCAGCAGCCAAGATCCCCCGCCCCGGGCAGTCGGCAGCGGCTCCTACAATGAGCAGTTCTTC,CASSQDPPPRAVGSGSYNEQFF
TRBV20-1,.,TRBJ2-1,once,TGTTCAGCGGGCCGCAATGAGCAGTTCTTC,CSAGRNEQFF
TRBV20-1,TRBD1,TRBJ1-2,.,TGCAGTGCTAGAAAGGGACAGCGATCCAACTATGGCTACACCTTC,CSARKGQRSNYGYTF
TRBV11-2,TRBD1,TRBJ1-2,few,TGTGCCAGCCGACCGACAGGGGAGTACGGCTACACCTTC,CASRPTGEYGYTF
TRBV3-1,.,TRBJ1-6,.,TGTGCCAGCGCAGGAGTAGACCGCACTCAGAAATTTTCACCCCTCCACTTT,CASAGVDRTQKFSPLHF
TRBV7-3,.,TRBJ2-5,.,TGTGCCAGCAGCTCGGGGAGAGCTCCTGAGACCCAGTACTTC,CASSSGRAPETQYF
TRBV3-1,TRBD1,TRBJ2-7,.,TGTGCCAGCAGCCAGATCGGGACAGGAGACTACGAGCAGTACTTC,CASSQIGTGDYEQYF
TRBV7-2,.,TRBJ1-5,.,TGTGCCAGCAGCCCCCAGGCAGGACTGGGTCAGCCCCAGCATTTT,CASSPQAGLGQPQHF
TRBV20-1,.,TRBJ2-5,.,TGCAGTGCTAGCCGGGTCCCCAAGGAGACCCAGTACTTC,CSASRVPKETQYF
TRBV15,TRBD2,TRBJ2-3,.,TGTGCCACCAGCAGTCGGCGGGAGAGCACAGATACGCAGTATTTT,CATSSRRESTDTQYF
TRBV29-1,.,TRBJ1-1,.,TGCAGCGCAATACTGACAGACCGCACTGAAGCTTTCTTT,CSAILTDRTEAFF
TRBV15,TRBD1,TRBJ2-1,.,TGTGCCACCAGCAGACCCGGGACAGGACTGAATGAGCAGTTCTTC,CATSRPGTGLNEQFF
TRBV20-1,.,TRBJ2-5,.,TGCAGTGCCAGAGAGGGCAGGCGCGAGACCCAGTACTTC,CSAREGRRETQYF
TRBV29-1,.,TRBJ2-7,.,TGCAGCGTTGAAGTCCAAGGGGGGTCCTACGAGCAGTACTTC,CSVEVQGGSYEQYF
TRBV3-1,.,TRBJ1-4,.,TGTGCCAGCAGTCGTCGGACAGAAGGCAATGAAAAACTGTTTTTT,CASSRRTEGNEKLFF
TRBV9,.,TRBJ1-4,.,TGTGCCAGCAGCGTATCTACTAGGGCCCCTAATGAAAAACTGTTTTTT,CASSVSTRAPNEKLFF
TRBV29-1,.,TRBJ2-3,.,TGCAGCGTTGAAGTCGGACAATTTCTTAGCACAGATACGCAGTATTTT,CSVEVGQFLSTDTQYF
TRBV5-1,.,TRBJ2-2,.,TGCGCCAGCAGCTTGGAGCGCAGGCCCGAGAACACCGGGGAGCTGTTTTTT,CASSLERRPENTGELFF
TRBV15,.,TRBJ1-2,.,TGTGCCACCCAGGGGCAGGGGCACTATGGCTACACCTTC,CATQGQGHYGYTF
TRBV20-1,.,TRBJ2-7,.,TGCAGTGCTAGTTTAAGGAGGGGCGACTACGAGCAGTACTTC,CSASLRRGDYEQYF
TRBV28,.,TRBJ1-2,.,TGTGCCGGGAGACATAACGATGGCTACACCTTC,CAGRHNDGYTF
TRBV3-1,TRBD1,TRBJ1-2,.,TGTGCCAGCAGCCAAGTCACGACAGGGGAAGGCTACACCTTC,CASSQVTTGEGYTF
TRBV30,.,TRBJ2-1,.,TGTGCCTGGAGTTTGCGCGTGGACAATGAGCAGTTCTTC,CAWSLRVDNEQFF
TRBV5-6,.,TRBJ1-1,.,TGTGCCAGCAGCACCACCAGGGTCACTGAAGCTTTCTTT,CASSTTRVTEAFF
TRBV3-1,.,TRBJ2-1,.,TGTGCCAGCAGCCAAGACGAACTAGGACGGCGTGAGCAGTTCTTC,CASSQDELGRREQFF
TRBV29-1,.,TRBJ2-3,.,TGCAGCGTTGAAGTGGGTGATACGCAGTATTTT,CSVEVGDTQYF
TRBV6-5,TRBD1,TRBJ2-1,.,TGTGCCAGCAGGTCACAGGGGGCGTTTAACAATGAGCAGTTCTTC,CASRSQGAFNNEQFF
TRBV5-1,.,TRBJ1-5,.,TGCGCCAGCCGCAGGGACAGCAATCAGCCCCAGCATTTT,CASRRDSNQPQHF
TRBV29-1,.,TRBJ1-2,.,TGCAGCATTGGACAGAGTGGCTACACCTTC,CSIGQSGYTF
TRBV3-1,.,TRBJ2-2,.,TGTGCCAGCGGGCGTGCGAACACCGGGGAGCTGTTTTTT,CASGRANTGELFF
TRBV7-9,TRBD2,TRBJ2-3,.,TGTGCCAGCAACCCTCTAGCGGGAGCCGGAGATACGCAGTATTTT,CASNPLAGAGDTQYF
TRBV6-5,.,TRBJ2-1,.,TGTGCCAGCACAGCGGCCAGCTCCTACAATGAGCAGTTCTTC,CASTAASSYNEQFF
TRBV20-1,.,TRBJ2-1,.,TGCAGTGTTGGCAGGGAAATATATGAGCAGTTCTTC,CSVGREIYEQFF
TRBV7-9,.,TRBJ2-5,.,TGTGCCAGCGAGGACCTACGTGGAGAGACCCAGTACTTC,CASEDLRGETQYF
TRBV19,.,TRBJ2-7,.,TGTGCCAGTAGTGCCAGCTCCTACGAGCAGTACTTC,CASSASSYEQYF
TRBV12-5,.,TRBJ1-5,.,TGTGCTAGTGGTTTGGGCAATCAGCCCCAGCATTTT,CASGLGNQPQHF
TRBV2,TRBD1,TRBJ2-3,.,TGTGCCAGCAGCAGGGACAGGGCCCCAGATACGCAGTATTTT,CASSRDRAPDTQYF
TRBV3-1,.,TRBJ1-1,.,TGTGCCAGCAGCGCCCGGTGGGACACTGAAGCTTTCTTT,CASSARWDTEAFF
TRBV27,.,TRBJ1-2,.,TGTGCCAGTTCGGGGCCGGGGGGCTACACCTTC,CASSGPGGYTF
TRBV5-4,.,TRBJ2-1,.,TGTGCCAGCAGCTTGGTCGGACAGCAATTCAATGAGCAGTTCTTC,CASSLVGQQFNEQFF
TRBV29-1,TRBD1,TRBJ2-2,.,TGCAGCGTTGATAAGGGGGCACAAACCGGGGAGCTGTTTTTT,CSVDKGAQTGELFF
TRBV29-1,TRBD1,TRBJ1-5,.,TGCAGCGTTGCGACAGGGGGGGATCAGCCCCAGCATTTT,CSVATGGDQPQHF
TRBV5-1,.,TRBJ1-6,once,TGCGCCAGCAGCTTGGCCGTACGGAATAATTCACCCCTCCACTTT,CASSLAVRNNSPLHF
TRBV4-1,TRBD2,TRBJ2-7,.,TGCGCCAGCAGCCTCCAGTTCCCGGGGACTACGAGGCAGTACTTC,CASSLQFPGTTRQYF
TRBV5-4,.,TRBJ2-7,.,TGTGCCAGCAGCTTGGAACTCCCGAGGGCCTACGAGCAGTACTTC,CASSLELPRAYEQYF